This T cell receptor (beta chain) was captured by sequencing in a study of OX40 agonist ivuxolimab in advanced cancers. Study-level findings and limits: Normalized T-cell clonal expansion was also low in some nonresponders.

The germline V gene has CDR1 SGHRS and CDR2 YFSETQ. The CDR3 sequence is 13 residues long. Deletions cut 0 bases from V and 4 bases from J, with 5 bases between. This clone showed up just once. Its antigen is not identified. Profiling relied on immunoSEQ multiplex PCR, and the TCRdb table lists in-frame clones only, not all of them. The sample has fewer than 90,000 clones; roughly 93% are singletons. This chain joins TRBV5-1 and TRBJ2-1; either TRBD1 or TRBD2 may supply D (5 bases each). This TCR came from an adult with an advanced solid tumor such as melanoma, head and neck, liver or kidney cancer. The input for sequencing was CD4+ or CD8+ T cells sorted from blood, taken in a trial of the OX40 agonist ivuxolimab. The CDR3 reads CASSLGGYNEQFF. The DNA for the CDR3 is TGCGCCAGCAGCTTGGGGGGGTACAATGAGCAGTTCTTC.